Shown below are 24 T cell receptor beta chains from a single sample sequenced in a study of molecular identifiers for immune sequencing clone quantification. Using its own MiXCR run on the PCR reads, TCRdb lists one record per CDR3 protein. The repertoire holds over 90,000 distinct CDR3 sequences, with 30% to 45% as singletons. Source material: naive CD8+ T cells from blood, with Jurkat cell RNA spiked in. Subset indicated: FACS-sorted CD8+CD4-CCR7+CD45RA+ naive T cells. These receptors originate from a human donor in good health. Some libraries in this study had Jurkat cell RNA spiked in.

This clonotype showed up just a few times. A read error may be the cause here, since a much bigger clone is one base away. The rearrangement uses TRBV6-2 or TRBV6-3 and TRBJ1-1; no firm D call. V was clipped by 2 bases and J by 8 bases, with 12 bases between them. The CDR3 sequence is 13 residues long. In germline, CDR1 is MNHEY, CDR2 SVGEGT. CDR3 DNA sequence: TGTGCCAGCAGTTACACGATCAGGCACGAAGCTTTCTTT. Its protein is CASSYTIRHEAFF.

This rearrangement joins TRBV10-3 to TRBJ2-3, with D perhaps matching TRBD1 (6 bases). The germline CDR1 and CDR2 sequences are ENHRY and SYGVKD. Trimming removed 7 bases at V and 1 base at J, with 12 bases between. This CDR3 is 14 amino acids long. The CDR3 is CAITDSPGTDTQYF. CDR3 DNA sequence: TGTGCCATCACGGACAGTCCGGGCACAGATACGCAGTATTTT.

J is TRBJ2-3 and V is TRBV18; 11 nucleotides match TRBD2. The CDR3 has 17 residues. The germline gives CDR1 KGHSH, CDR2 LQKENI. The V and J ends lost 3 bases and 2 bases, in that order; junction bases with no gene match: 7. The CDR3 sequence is CASSPRTSGFYTDTQYF. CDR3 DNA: TGTGCCAGCTCACCGCGGACTAGCGGGTTTTACACAGATACGCAGTATTTT. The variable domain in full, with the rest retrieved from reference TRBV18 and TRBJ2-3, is NAGVMQNPRHLVRRRGQEARLRCSPMKGHSHVYWYRQLPEEGLKFMVYLQKENIIDESGMPKERFSAEFPKEGPSILRIQQVVRGDSAAYFCASSPRTSGFYTDTQYFGPGTRLTVL.

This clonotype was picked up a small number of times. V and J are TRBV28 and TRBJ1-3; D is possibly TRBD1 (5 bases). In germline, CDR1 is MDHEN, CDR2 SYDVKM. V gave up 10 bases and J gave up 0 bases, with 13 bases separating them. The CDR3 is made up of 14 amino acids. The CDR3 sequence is CAIADTRSGNTIYF. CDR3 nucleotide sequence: TGTGCCATCGCGGACACCCGCTCTGGAAACACCATATATTTT.

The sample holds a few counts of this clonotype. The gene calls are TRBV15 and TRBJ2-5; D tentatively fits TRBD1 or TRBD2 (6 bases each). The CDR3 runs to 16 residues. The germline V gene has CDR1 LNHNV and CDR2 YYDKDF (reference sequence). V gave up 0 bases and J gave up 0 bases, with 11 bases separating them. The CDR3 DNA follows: TGTGCCACCAGCAGAGATCGGGGGCTGTACCAAGAGACCCAGTACTTC. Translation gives CATSRDRGLYQETQYF.

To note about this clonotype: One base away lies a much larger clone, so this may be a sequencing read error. Here the CDR3 reads CASSLSPVSYEQCF. CDR3 bases: TGTGCCAGCAGTTTATCCCCCGTTTCGTACGAGCAGTGCTTC. This sequence joins TRBV28 and TRBJ2-7; D is uncertain. The CDR3 has 14 amino acids. CDR1 is MDHEN and CDR2 is SYDVKM in the germline V gene.

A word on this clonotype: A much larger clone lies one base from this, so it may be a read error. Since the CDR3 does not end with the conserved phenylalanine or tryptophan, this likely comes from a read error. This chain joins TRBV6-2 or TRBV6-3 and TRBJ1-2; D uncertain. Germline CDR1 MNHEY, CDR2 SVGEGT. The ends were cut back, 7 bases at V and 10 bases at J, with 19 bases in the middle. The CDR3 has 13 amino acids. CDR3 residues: CASTNRLDVSYTI. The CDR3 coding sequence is TGTGCCAGCACCAACCGACTGGATGTTTCCTACACCATC.

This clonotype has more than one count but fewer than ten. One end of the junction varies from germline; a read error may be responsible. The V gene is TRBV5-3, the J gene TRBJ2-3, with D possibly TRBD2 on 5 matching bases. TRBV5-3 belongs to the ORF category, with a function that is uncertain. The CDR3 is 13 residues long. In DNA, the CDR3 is TGTGCCAGCAGCTTGTGGGGAGAAGATACGCAGTATTTT. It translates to CASSLWGEDTQYF.

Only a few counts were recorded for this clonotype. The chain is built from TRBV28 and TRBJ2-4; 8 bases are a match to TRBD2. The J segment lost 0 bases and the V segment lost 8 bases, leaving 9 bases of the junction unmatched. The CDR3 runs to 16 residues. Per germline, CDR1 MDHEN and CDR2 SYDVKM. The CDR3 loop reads CASPPRREVAKNIQYF. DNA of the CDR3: TGTGCCAGCCCCCCCCGGCGGGAGGTAGCCAAAAACATTCAGTACTTC.

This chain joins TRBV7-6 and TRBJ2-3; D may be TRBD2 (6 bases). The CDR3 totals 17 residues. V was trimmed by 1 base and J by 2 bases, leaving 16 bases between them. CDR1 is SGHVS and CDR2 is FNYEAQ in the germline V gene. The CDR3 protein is CASSLGGAGHFTDTQYF. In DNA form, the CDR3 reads TGTGCCAGCAGCTTAGGCGGTGCGGGGCACTTCACAGATACGCAGTATTTT. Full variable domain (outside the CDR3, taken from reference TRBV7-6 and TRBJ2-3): GAGVSQSPRYKVTKRGQDVALRCDPISGHVSLYWYRQALGQGPEFLTYFNYEAQQDKSGLPNDRFSAERPEGSISTLTIQRTEQRDSAMYRCASSLGGAGHFTDTQYFGPGTRLTVL.

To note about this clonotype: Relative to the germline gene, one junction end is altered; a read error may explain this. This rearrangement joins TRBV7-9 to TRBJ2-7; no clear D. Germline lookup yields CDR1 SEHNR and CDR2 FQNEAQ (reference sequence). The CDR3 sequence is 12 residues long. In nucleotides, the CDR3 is TGTGCCAGCAGCTTGAGTGGGCGTGAGCGGTACTTC. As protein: CASSLSGRERYF.

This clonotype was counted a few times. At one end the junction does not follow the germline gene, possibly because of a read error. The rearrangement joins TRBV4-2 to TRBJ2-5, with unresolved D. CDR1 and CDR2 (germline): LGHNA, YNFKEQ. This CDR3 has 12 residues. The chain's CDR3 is CASSQDGLAQNF. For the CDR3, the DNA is TGTGCCAGCAGCCAAGACGGGCTTGCCCAGAACTTC.

The CDR3 coding sequence is TGTGCCAGCAGTGATTTCGGATTAAACTATGGCTACACCTTC. It translates to CASSDFGLNYGYTF. The rearrangement uses TRBV25-1 and TRBJ1-2; D call uncertain. There are 14 residues in the CDR3. V lost 3 bases to trimming and J lost 2 bases, with 10 bases between them. Germline CDR1 is MGHDK and CDR2 is SYGVNS.

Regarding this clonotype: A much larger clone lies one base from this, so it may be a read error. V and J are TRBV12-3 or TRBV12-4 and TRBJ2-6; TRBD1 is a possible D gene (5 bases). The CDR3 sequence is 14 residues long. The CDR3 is CASSSPSGATVLTF. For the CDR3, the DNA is TGTGCCAGCAGTTCCCCCTCTGGGGCCACCGTCCTGACTTTC.

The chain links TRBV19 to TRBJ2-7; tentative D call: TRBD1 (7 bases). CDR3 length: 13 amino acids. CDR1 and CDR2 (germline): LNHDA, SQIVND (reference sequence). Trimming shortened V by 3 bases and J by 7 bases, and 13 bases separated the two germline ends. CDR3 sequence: CASSIRGASEQYF. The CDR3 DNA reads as TGTGCCAGTAGTATCAGGGGGGCATCTGAGCAGTACTTC.

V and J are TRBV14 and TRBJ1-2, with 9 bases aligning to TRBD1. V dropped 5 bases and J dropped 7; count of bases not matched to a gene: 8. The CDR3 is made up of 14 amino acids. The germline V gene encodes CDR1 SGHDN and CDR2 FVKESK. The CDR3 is CASSLLGTGFGYTF. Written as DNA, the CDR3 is TGTGCCAGCAGCTTGTTAGGGACAGGGTTTGGCTACACCTTC.

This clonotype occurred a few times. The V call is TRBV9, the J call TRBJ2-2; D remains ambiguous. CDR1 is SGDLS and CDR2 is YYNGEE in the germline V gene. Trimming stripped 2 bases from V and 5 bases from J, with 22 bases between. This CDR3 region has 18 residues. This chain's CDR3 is CASSVATRSLKGTGELFF. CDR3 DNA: TGTGCCAGCAGCGTCGCCACCCGATCTTTAAAAGGGACCGGGGAGCTGTTTTTT.

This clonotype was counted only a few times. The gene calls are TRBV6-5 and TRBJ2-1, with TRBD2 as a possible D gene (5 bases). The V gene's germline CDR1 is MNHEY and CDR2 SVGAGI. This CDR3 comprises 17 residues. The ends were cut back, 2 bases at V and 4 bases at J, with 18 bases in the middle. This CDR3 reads CASSYGIGLRGYNEQFF. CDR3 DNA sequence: TGTGCCAGCAGTTACGGAATAGGGCTACGAGGGTACAATGAGCAGTTCTTC.

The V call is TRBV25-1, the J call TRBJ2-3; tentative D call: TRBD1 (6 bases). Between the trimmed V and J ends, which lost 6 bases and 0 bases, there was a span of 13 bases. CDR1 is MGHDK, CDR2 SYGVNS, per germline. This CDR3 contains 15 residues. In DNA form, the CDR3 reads TGTGCCAGCAGCCACCAGGACAGCAGCACAGATACGCAGTATTTT. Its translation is CASSHQDSSTDTQYF.

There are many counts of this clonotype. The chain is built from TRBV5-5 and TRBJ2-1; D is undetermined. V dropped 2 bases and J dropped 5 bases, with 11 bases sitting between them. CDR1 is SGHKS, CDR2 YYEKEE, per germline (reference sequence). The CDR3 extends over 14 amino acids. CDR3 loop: CASSFHPGNNEQFF. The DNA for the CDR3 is TGTGCCAGCAGCTTCCACCCAGGAAACAATGAGCAGTTCTTC.

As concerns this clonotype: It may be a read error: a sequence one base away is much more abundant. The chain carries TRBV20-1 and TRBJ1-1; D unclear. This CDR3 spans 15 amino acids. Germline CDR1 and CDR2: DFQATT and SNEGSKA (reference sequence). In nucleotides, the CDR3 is TGCAGAGCTAGTTTTCGGCGCGGGGTGTACACTGAAGCTTTCTTT. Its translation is CRASFRRGVYTEAFF.

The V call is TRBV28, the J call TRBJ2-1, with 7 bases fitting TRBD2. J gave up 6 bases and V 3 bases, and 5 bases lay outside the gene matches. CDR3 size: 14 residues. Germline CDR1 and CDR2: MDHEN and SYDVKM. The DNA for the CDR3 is TGTGCCAGCAGTTTTCAGACTAGCTCCAATGAGCAGTTCTTC. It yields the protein CASSFQTSSNEQFF.

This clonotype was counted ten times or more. DNA for the CDR3: TGCGCCAGCAGCTCAGACTATCAGCCAGATACGCAGTATTTT. Amino acids: CASSSDYQPDTQYF. This chain links TRBV5-1 with TRBJ2-3, with a possible D match to TRBD2 (5 bases). Germline lookup yields CDR1 SGHRS and CDR2 YFSETQ. V lost 3 bases and J lost 4, with 12 bases in between. The CDR3 loop spans 14 amino acids.

As DNA, the CDR3 is TGTGCCACCAGTGAAGGTCAGGGGGCGGACAATGAGCAGTTCTTC. Translated: CATSEGQGADNEQFF. This chain uses TRBV24-1 with TRBJ2-1; 8 bases are a match to TRBD1. This CDR3 region has 15 residues. Trimming cost V 4 bases and J 5 bases; bases outside gene matches: 6. The germline V gene encodes CDR1 KGHDR and CDR2 SFDVKD.